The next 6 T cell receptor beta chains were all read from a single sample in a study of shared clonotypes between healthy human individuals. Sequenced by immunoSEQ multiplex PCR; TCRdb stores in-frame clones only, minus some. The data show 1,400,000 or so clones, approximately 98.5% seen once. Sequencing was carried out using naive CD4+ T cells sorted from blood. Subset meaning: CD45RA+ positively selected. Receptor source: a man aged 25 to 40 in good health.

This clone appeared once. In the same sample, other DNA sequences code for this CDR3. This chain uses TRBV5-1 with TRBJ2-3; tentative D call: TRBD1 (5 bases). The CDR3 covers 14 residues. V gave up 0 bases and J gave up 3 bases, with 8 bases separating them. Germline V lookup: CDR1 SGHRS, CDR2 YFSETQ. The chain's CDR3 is CASSLGQLTDTQYF. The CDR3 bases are TGCGCCAGCAGCTTGGGACAGCTGACAGATACGCAGTATTTT.

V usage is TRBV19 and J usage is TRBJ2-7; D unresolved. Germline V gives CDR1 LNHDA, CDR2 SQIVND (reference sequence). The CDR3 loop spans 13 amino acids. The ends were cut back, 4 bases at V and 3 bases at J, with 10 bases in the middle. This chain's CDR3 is CASSRSSVYEQYF. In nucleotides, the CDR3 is TGTGCCAGTAGTAGAAGTTCTGTCTACGAGCAGTACTTC.

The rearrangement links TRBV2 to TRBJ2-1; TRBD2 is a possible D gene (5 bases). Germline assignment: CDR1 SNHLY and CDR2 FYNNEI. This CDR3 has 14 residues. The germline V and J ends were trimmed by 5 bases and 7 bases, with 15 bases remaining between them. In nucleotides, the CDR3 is TGTGCCAGCAGTCCGGTAGCGAAGAGAAATGAGCAGTTCTTC. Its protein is CASSPVAKRNEQFF.

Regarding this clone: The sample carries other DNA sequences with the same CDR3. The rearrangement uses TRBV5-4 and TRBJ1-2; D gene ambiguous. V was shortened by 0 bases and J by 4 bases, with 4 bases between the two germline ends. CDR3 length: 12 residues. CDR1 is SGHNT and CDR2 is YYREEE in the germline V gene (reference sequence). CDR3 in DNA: TGTGCCAGCAGCTTGGATGGCTATGGCTACACCTTC. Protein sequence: CASSLDGYGYTF.

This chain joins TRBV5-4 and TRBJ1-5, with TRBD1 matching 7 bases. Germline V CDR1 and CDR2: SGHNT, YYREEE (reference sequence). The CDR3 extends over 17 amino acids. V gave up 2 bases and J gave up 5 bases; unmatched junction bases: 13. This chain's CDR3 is CASSFYPGQHRDQPQHF. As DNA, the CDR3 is TGTGCCAGCAGCTTCTACCCGGGACAGCATAGGGATCAGCCCCAGCATTTT. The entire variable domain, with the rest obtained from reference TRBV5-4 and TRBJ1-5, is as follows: ETGVTQSPTHLIKTRGQQVTLRCSSQSGHNTVSWYQQALGQGPQFIFQYYREEENGRGNFPPRFSGLQFPNYSSELNVNALELDDSALYLCASSFYPGQHRDQPQHFGDGTRLSIL.

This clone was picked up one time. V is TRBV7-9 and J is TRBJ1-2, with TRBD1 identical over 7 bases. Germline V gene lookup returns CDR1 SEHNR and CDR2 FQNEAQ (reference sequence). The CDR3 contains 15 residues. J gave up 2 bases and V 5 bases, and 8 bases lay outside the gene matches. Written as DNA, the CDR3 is TGTGCCAGCAGCACGCGACAGGGCCTCAACTATGGCTACACCTTC. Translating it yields CASSTRQGLNYGYTF.